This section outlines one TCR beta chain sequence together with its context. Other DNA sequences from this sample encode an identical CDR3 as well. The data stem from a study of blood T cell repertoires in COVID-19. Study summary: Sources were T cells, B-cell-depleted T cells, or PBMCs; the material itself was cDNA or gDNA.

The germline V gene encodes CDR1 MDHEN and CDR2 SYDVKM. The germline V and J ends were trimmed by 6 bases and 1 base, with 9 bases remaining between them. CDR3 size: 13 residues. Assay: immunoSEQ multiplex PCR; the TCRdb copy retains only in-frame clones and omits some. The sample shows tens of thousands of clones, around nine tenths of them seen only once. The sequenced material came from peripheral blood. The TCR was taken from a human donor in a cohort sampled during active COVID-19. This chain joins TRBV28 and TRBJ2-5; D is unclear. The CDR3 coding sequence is TGTGCCAGCAGCCCTCAGTTCCAAGAGACCCAGTACTTC. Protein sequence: CASSPQFQETQYF. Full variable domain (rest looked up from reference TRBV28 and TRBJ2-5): DVKVTQSSRYLVKRTGEKVFLECVQDMDHENMFWYRQDPGLGLRLIYFSYDVKMKEKGDIPEGYSVSREKKERFSLILESASTNQTSMYLCASSPQFQETQYFGPGTRLLVL.